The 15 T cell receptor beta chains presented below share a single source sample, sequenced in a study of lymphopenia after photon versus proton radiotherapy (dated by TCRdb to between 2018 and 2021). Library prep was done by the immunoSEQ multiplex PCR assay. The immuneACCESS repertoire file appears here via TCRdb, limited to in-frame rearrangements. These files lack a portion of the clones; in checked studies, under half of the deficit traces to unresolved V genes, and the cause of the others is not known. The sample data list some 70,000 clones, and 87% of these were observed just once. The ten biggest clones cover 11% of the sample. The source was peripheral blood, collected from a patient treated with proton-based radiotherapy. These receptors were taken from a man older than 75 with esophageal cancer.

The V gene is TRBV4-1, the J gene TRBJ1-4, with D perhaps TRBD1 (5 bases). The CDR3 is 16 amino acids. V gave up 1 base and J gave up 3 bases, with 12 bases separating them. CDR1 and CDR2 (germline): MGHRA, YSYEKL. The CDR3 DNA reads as TGCGCCAGCAGCCAAGGGAAGACAGAGTCTAATGAAAAACTGTTTTTT. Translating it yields CASSQGKTESNEKLFF.

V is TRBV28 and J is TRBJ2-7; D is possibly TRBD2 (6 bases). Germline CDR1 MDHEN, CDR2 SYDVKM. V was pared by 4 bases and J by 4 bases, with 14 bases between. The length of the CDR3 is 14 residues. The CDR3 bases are TGTGCCAGCAGTTCTCCGGGAGAAAAGTACGAGCAGTACTTC. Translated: CASSSPGEKYEQYF.

The CDR3 DNA is TGTGCCTGGAGTGTACTAGCAGTGCACGAGCAGTACTTC. This sequence encodes CAWSVLAVHEQYF. The chain has TRBV30 and TRBJ2-7; a possible D gene is TRBD2 (6 bases). The CDR3 runs 13 residues. Germline V gives CDR1 GTSNPN, CDR2 SVGIG (reference sequence). V was clipped by 0 bases and J by 5 bases, with 11 bases between them.

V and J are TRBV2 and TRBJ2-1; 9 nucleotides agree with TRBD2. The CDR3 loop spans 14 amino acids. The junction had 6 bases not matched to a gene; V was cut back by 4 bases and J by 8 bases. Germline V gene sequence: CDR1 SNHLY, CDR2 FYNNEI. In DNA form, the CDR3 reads TGTGCCAGCAGTGTACGGCGGGAGGGCGATGAGCAGTTCTTC. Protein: CASSVRREGDEQFF.

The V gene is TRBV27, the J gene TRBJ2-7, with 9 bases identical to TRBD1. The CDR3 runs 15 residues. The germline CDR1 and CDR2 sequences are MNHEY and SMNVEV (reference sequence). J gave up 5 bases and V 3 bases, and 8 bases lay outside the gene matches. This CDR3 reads CASSLNRDRDHEQYF. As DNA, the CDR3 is TGTGCCAGCAGTTTGAACCGGGACAGGGACCACGAGCAGTACTTC.

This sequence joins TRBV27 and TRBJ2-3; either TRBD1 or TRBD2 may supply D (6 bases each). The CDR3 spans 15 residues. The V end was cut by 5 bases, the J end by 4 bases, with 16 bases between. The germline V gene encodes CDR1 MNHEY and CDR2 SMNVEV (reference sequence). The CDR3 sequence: CASSPKGGRSDTQYF. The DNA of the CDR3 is TGTGCCAGCAGTCCTAAGGGGGGCCGGTCAGATACGCAGTATTTT.

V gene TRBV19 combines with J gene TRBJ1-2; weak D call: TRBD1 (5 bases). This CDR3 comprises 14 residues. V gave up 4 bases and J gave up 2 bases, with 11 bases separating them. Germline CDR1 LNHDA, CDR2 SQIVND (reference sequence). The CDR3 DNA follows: TGTGCCAGTAGTAAGGCAGGGTCAAACTATGGCTACACCTTC. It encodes CASSKAGSNYGYTF. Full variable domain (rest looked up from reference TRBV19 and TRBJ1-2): DGGITQSPKYLFRKEGQNVTLSCEQNLNHDAMYWYRQDPGQGLRLIYYSQIVNDFQKGDIAEGYSVSREKKESFPLTVTSAQKNPTAFYLCASSKAGSNYGYTFGSGTRLTVV.

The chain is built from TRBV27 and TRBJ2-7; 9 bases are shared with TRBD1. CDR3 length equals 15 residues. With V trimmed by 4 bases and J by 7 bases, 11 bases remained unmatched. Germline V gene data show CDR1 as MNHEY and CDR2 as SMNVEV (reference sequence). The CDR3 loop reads CASSSWDRVEGEQYF. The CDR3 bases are TGTGCCAGCAGTTCCTGGGACAGGGTAGAGGGGGAGCAGTACTTC.

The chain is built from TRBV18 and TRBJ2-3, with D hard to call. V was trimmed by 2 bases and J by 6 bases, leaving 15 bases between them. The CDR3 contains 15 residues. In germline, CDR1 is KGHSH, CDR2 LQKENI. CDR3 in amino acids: CASSPYTLSADTQYF. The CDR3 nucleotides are TGTGCCAGCTCACCATACACTCTCTCTGCGGATACGCAGTATTTT. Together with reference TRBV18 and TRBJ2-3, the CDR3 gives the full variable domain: NAGVMQNPRHLVRRRGQEARLRCSPMKGHSHVYWYRQLPEEGLKFMVYLQKENIIDESGMPKERFSAEFPKEGPSILRIQQVVRGDSAAYFCASSPYTLSADTQYFGPGTRLTVL.

CDR3 nucleotides: TGTGCCAGCCGACGGGGGTCTGGAAACACCATATATTTT. As protein: CASRRGSGNTIYF. V is TRBV6-5 and J is TRBJ1-3; possibly TRBD1 for D (5 bases). The germline V gene encodes CDR1 MNHEY and CDR2 SVGAGI. The CDR3 extends over 13 amino acids. The germline V and J ends were trimmed by 8 bases and 1 base, with 9 bases remaining between them.

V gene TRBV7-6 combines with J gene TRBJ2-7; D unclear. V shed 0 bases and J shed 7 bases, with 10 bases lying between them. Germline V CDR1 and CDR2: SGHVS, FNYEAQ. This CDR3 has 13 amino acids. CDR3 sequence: CASSLADPGEQYF. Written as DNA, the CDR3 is TGTGCCAGCAGCTTAGCTGACCCCGGGGAGCAGTACTTC.

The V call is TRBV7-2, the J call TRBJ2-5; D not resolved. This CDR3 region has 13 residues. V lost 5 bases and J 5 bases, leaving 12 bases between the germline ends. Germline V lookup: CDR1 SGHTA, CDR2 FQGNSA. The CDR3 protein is CASSPLLLETQYF. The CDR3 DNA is TGTGCCAGCAGCCCCCTGTTGTTGGAGACCCAGTACTTC.

In nucleotides, the CDR3 is TGTGCCAGCACCATCGACAGGGGCTCTAATGAAAAACTGTTTTTT. Its translation: CASTIDRGSNEKLFF. The chain has TRBV5-4 and TRBJ1-4; 8 bases align to TRBD1. The germline CDR1 and CDR2 sequences are SGHNT and YYREEE (reference sequence). J gave up 3 bases and V 6 bases, and 7 bases lay outside the gene matches. The CDR3 runs to 15 residues.

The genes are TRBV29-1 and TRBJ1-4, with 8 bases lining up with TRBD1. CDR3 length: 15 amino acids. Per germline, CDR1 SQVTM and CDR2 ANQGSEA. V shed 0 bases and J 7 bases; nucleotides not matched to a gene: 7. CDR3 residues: CSVEDPGQGSEKLFF. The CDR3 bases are TGCAGCGTTGAAGATCCAGGACAGGGTTCTGAAAAACTGTTTTTT.

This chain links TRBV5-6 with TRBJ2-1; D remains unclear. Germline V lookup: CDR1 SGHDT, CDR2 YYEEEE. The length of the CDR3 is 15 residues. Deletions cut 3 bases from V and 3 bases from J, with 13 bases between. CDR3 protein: CASSSDISGYNEQFF. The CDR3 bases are TGTGCCAGCAGCTCAGATATATCTGGCTACAATGAGCAGTTCTTC.